These 18 T cell receptor beta chains originate from one sample sequenced in a study of blood T cell repertoires in COVID-19. TCRdb keeps only in-frame clones here, not all; method: immunoSEQ multiplex PCR. The repertoire holds around 220,000 clones, with 80% to 90% as singletons. Sequenced material: peripheral blood. These receptors came from a man younger than 35 with active or convalescent COVID-19.

The V call is TRBV19, the J call TRBJ1-2; D remains unclear. Trimming pared 3 bases from V and 4 bases from J, leaving 18 bases between. This CDR3 has 16 residues. Germline values: CDR1 LNHDA, CDR2 SQIVND (reference sequence). In nucleotides, the CDR3 is TGTGCCAGTAGTATTTTCCCGGAGGTCGGCATCTATGGCTACACCTTC. Translation: CASSIFPEVGIYGYTF.

V gene TRBV7-9 combines with J gene TRBJ1-2, with a weak D call TRBD1 (6 bases). The CDR3 has 15 amino acids. Germline V gene data show CDR1 as SEHNR and CDR2 as FQNEAQ (reference sequence). Trimming took 1 base from V and 6 from J, leaving 15 bases between them. CDR3 in amino acids: CASSLDLRQGNGYTF. CDR3 DNA sequence: TGTGCCAGCAGCTTAGATTTGCGGCAGGGGAATGGCTACACCTTC.

This clone has only a few counts. V and J are TRBV18 and TRBJ2-6; TRBD1 aligns across 7 bases. With V trimmed by 3 bases and J by 2 bases, 1 base remained unmatched. The germline CDR1 and CDR2 sequences are KGHSH and LQKENI. The CDR3 consists of 15 residues. In DNA form, the CDR3 reads TGTGCCAGCTCACCTACAGGGGCTGGGGCCAACGTCCTGACTTTC. Translated, it gives CASSPTGAGANVLTF.

The V and J genes are TRBV10-3 and TRBJ1-1; tentatively, D is TRBD1 (5 bases). This CDR3 contains 12 residues. Germline lookup yields CDR1 ENHRY and CDR2 SYGVKD. The V and J ends lost 8 bases and 7 bases respectively, with 14 bases between them. CDR3 nucleotide sequence: TGTGCCATCGGTTCAGGGCAAATTGAAGCTTTCTTT. Protein: CAIGSGQIEAFF.

The chain has TRBV6-4 and TRBJ2-5, with TRBD2 as a possible D gene (5 bases). With 2 bases removed from V and 4 bases from J, the gap between germline ends came to 5 bases. Germline V gives CDR1 MRHNA, CDR2 SNTAGT. The CDR3 totals 12 residues. In DNA, the CDR3 is TGTGCCAGCAGTGACCTAGCAGAGACCCAGTACTTC. As protein: CASSDLAETQYF.

The gene calls are TRBV7-2 and TRBJ1-1; no clear D gene. From germline, CDR1 is SGHTA and CDR2 FQGNSA. Trimming pared 5 bases from V and 1 base from J, leaving 11 bases between. The CDR3 is 14 amino acids. CDR3 nucleotide sequence: TGTGCCAGCAGCCAAGGGAGGGCGAACACTGAAGCTTTCTTT. It is translated as CASSQGRANTEAFF. Using reference TRBV7-2 and TRBJ1-1 for the parts outside the CDR3, the full variable domain is GAGVSQSPSNKVTEKGKDVELRCDPISGHTALYWYRQSLGQGLEFLIYFQGNSAPDKSGLPSDRFSAERTGGSVSTLTIQRTQQEDSAVYLCASSQGRANTEAFFGQGTRLTVV.

This chain joins TRBV18 and TRBJ2-7; 8 nucleotides agree with TRBD1. The ends lost 6 bases at V and 4 bases at J; junction bases unmatched: 5. Germline CDR1 and CDR2: KGHSH and LQKENI. This CDR3 spans 13 amino acids. DNA of the CDR3: TGTGCCAGCTCCGGACAGGGTGATTACGAGCAGTACTTC. Its protein product is CASSGQGDYEQYF.

The DNA for the CDR3 is TGTGCCAGCAGTTACAGGCGGACTCTAACGGCCGGGGAGCTGTTTTTT. Translated, it gives CASSYRRTLTAGELFF. This chain connects TRBV6-5 to TRBJ2-2, with D possibly TRBD2 on 5 matching bases. V was trimmed by 2 bases and J by 6 bases, leaving 16 bases between them. Germline V CDR1 and CDR2: MNHEY, SVGAGI. CDR3 length: 16 amino acids.

This rearrangement joins TRBV19 to TRBJ2-5, with 9 nucleotides matching TRBD1. V gave up 3 bases and J gave up 5 bases; unmatched junction bases: 4. CDR1 and CDR2 from the germline V gene are LNHDA and SQIVND (reference sequence). The CDR3 runs to 14 residues. CDR3 amino acids: CASSIWDRDETQYF. The CDR3 DNA reads as TGTGCCAGTAGTATCTGGGACAGGGACGAGACCCAGTACTTC.

The DNA of the CDR3 is TGCGCCAGCAGATCCCGACAAACGGGGGAGCAGTTCTTC. Translated, it gives CASRSRQTGEQFF. V is TRBV10-1 and J is TRBJ2-1; possibly TRBD2 for D (5 bases). The CDR3 loop spans 13 amino acids. V was trimmed by 6 bases and J by 10 bases, leaving 16 bases between them. Germline assignment: CDR1 WNHNN and CDR2 SYGVQD (reference sequence).

The genes are TRBV27 and TRBJ1-6; D is unresolved. V lost 7 bases and J 10 bases, leaving 20 bases between the germline ends. This CDR3 is built from 15 residues. Germline CDR1 MNHEY, CDR2 SMNVEV (reference sequence). The CDR3 sequence is CASTLAPQGSSPLHF. The CDR3, as DNA: TGTGCCAGCACACTGGCCCCCCAAGGGAGCTCACCCCTCCACTTT.

Here the CDR3 DNA reads TGTGCCACCAGTGATCCGGGTTCACCCCTCCACTTT. This sequence encodes CATSDPGSPLHF. The genes are TRBV24-1 and TRBJ1-6; D is unresolved. Germline CDR1 reads KGHDR; CDR2 reads SFDVKD. Trimming took off 3 bases at V and 9 bases at J, with 5 bases between the two ends. The CDR3 spans 12 residues.

This clone showed up just once. The chain uses TRBV5-8 and TRBJ1-1; no clear D gene. Germline-derived CDR1 and CDR2 are SGHTS and YDEGEE. The V end lost 0 bases, the J end lost 4 bases, and 4 bases lay between the germline ends. CDR3 size: 12 residues. The CDR3 here is CASSLGSTEAFF. CDR3 bases: TGTGCCAGCAGCTTGGGGAGCACTGAAGCTTTCTTT.

The genes are TRBV4-3 and TRBJ2-1; unclear D gene. This CDR3 contains 16 residues. V lost 0 bases and J lost 3, with 12 bases in between. Germline CDR1 and CDR2: LGHNA and YSLEER. The CDR3 DNA sequence: TGCGCCAGCAGCCAAGATACCGGGTATGGCTACAATGAGCAGTTCTTC. Amino acids: CASSQDTGYGYNEQFF.

The V call is TRBV5-6, the J call TRBJ2-3, with TRBD2 matching 9 bases. This CDR3 is built from 15 residues. J gave up 1 base and V 1 base, and 1 base lay outside the gene matches. From germline, CDR1 is SGHDT and CDR2 YYEEEE. The CDR3: CASSLKREGTDTQYF. The DNA of the CDR3 is TGTGCCAGCAGCTTGAAGCGGGAGGGCACAGATACGCAGTATTTT.

This sequence joins TRBV2 and TRBJ2-7, with 9 bases lining up with TRBD1. Losses at the gene ends were 3 bases for V and 5 bases for J; bases not matched to a gene: 8. This CDR3 region has 15 residues. Germline CDR1 and CDR2: SNHLY and FYNNEI. CDR3 sequence (DNA): TGTGCCAGCAGTGACGGGACAGGGATTGGCCACGAGCAGTACTTC. Protein sequence: CASSDGTGIGHEQYF.

This clone appeared a few times. The chain joins TRBV29-1 to TRBJ1-4, with TRBD1 identical over 7 bases. V dropped 4 bases and J dropped 1; count of bases not matched to a gene: 12. The CDR3 extends over 17 amino acids. Looked up from germline, CDR1 is SQVTM and CDR2 is ANQGSEA. In DNA form, the CDR3 reads TGCAGCGTTGCCGGGACAGCCAAGACCCAAACTAATGAAAAACTGTTTTTT. It is translated as CSVAGTAKTQTNEKLFF.

The chain couples TRBV9 to TRBJ2-5, with 7 bases matching TRBD1. The CDR3 is made up of 14 amino acids. From germline, CDR1 is SGDLS and CDR2 YYNGEE. Germline trimming cut 4 bases from V and 1 base from J; bases unmatched to any gene: 4. The CDR3, as DNA: TGTGCCAGCAGCCAGGGGGTATCCCAAGAGACCCAGTACTTC. Protein product: CASSQGVSQETQYF.